These T cell receptor beta chains were read from a single sample in a study of cytomegalovirus exposure and HLA in healthy donors. The method was immunoSEQ multiplex PCR; TCRdb's version includes in-frame clones alone and lacks a portion of them. The table records 200,000 to 250,000 clones, about 80% of them present only once. Material: PBMCs. These receptors came from a woman aged 35 to 49 in good health and CMV-seronegative. Both conserved end residues are part of each CDR3. The D gene is left open where the match is weak. Size tells how often a clone was seen (once, few, many) or the class of an expanded clone, and some rows leave it out.

abundance	d_gene	v_gene	j_gene	CDR3nt	CDR3aa
.	.	TRBV5-1	TRBJ1-1	TGCGCCAGCAGCTTGTTCCTCCCAGGCTCCACTGAAGCTTTCTTT	CASSLFLPGSTEAFF
once	TRBD1	TRBV9	TRBJ2-7	TGTGCCAGCAGCGCCGGGACAGGAGTCAACGAGCAGTACTTC	CASSAGTGVNEQYF
.	.	TRBV30	TRBJ1-1	TGTGCCTGTAGTATAACCTCGGGGACTGAAGCTTTCTTT	CACSITSGTEAFF
.	.	TRBV4-2	TRBJ2-2	TGTGCCAGCAGCCAAAGTCTAGTTGTTGCCGGGGAGCTGTTTTTT	CASSQSLVVAGELFF
.	.	TRBV11-3	TRBJ1-1	TGTGCCAGCAGTTGGAGGACAGACGAAGCTTTCTTT	CASSWRTDEAFF
.	TRBD2	TRBV5-1	TRBJ2-1	TGCGCCAGCAGCTTGGGCCTAGCGGGGGGGGTCAATGAGCAGTTCTTC	CASSLGLAGGVNEQFF
.	.	TRBV30	TRBJ2-7	TGTGCCTGGAGTCGGTCCTACGAGCAGTACTTC	CAWSRSYEQYF
.	.	TRBV7-2	TRBJ2-2	TGTGCCAGCAGCCCCCTGCGCACGAACACCGGGGAGCTGTTTTTT	CASSPLRTNTGELFF
.	.	TRBV5-4	TRBJ2-3	TGTGCCAGCAGCCAACGGGGGGCGAGCACAGATACGCAGTATTTT	CASSQRGASTDTQYF
once	TRBD1	TRBV6-6	TRBJ1-2	TGTGCCAGCAGTGATCCGGGACAGGGCCCTATGGGCTACACCTTC	CASSDPGQGPMGYTF
.	TRBD1	TRBV19	TRBJ1-5	TGTGCCAGTAGTACTCTGCCCCTTCTACAGGGGAATAGCAATCAGCCCCAGCATTTT	CASSTLPLLQGNSNQPQHF
.	TRBD2	TRBV7-2	TRBJ2-5	TGTGCCAGCAGCTTGACGCGGGGGGGCCCGGAGACCCAGTACTTC	CASSLTRGGPETQYF
.	.	TRBV4-3	TRBJ2-5	TGCGCAAGCAGCGCGGCAGAGCAAGAGACCCAGTACTTC	CASSAAEQETQYF
.	TRBD1	TRBV6-4	TRBJ2-2	TGTGCCAGCAGAGGACAGGACACCGGGGAGCTGTTTTTT	CASRGQDTGELFF
.	.	TRBV29-1	TRBJ1-1	TGCAGCGTCGCGGGGTCTAGGACTGAAGCTTTCTTT	CSVAGSRTEAFF
.	TRBD1	TRBV27	TRBJ1-1	TGTGCCAGCAGTAGGGGGACAGGGGGTGTCAGTGGCACTGAAGCTTTCTTT	CASSRGTGGVSGTEAFF
.	TRBD1	TRBV30	TRBJ2-2	TGTGCCTGGTCGAGGGGGCTGAACACCGGGGAGCTGTTTTTT	CAWSRGLNTGELFF
.	.	TRBV4-1	TRBJ2-7	TGCGCCAGCAGCCAAGGAGGAATCTACGAGCAGTACTTC	CASSQGGIYEQYF
.	.	TRBV5-4	TRBJ1-1	TGTGCCAGCAGCTTGGGAGGGTCTCCTGAAGCTTTCTTT	CASSLGGSPEAFF
once	TRBD1	TRBV29-1	TRBJ2-7	TGCAGCGGACAGGGCGCCTCCTACGAGCAGTACTTC	CSGQGASYEQYF
.	.	TRBV7-3	TRBJ1-2	TGTGCCAGCAGCTTAACTCCAGGGGAACAGAACACCTTC	CASSLTPGEQNTF
.	.	TRBV5-6	TRBJ2-1	TGTGCCAGCAGCCTAGGAGGGAGCAATGAGCAGTTCTTC	CASSLGGSNEQFF
.	.	TRBV7-6	TRBJ1-6	TGTGCCAGCAGCCCTAACGCCGGGGGGCGAGGTTCACCCCTCCACTTT	CASSPNAGGRGSPLHF
.	TRBD1	TRBV5-1	TRBJ1-3	TGCGCCAGCAGCCCAACGCCAGGACAGGGAGGAGGAAACACCATATATTTT	CASSPTPGQGGGNTIYF
once	TRBD1	TRBV5-1	TRBJ2-7	TGCGCCAGCAGCTTGGTCCGAGACAGGGCCTACGAGCAGTACTTC	CASSLVRDRAYEQYF
few	.	TRBV7-2	TRBJ2-7	TGTGCCAGCAGCTTAGTCCGGGGGGCTTCCTTCGAGCAGTACTTC	CASSLVRGASFEQYF
.	.	TRBV18	TRBJ1-1	TGTGCCAGCTCACTGGACATCGGTGAAGCTTTCTTT	CASSLDIGEAFF
.	.	TRBV6-5	TRBJ1-2	TGTGCCAGCAGTTACATGGGGGGGCACGATGGCTACACCTTC	CASSYMGGHDGYTF
.	.	TRBV28	TRBJ1-5	TGTGCCAGCAGTTTTAGACAGGAAAATCAGCCCCAGCATTTT	CASSFRQENQPQHF
.	TRBD2	TRBV30	TRBJ2-4	TGTGCCTGGAGTATGACGGGGGGGAACATTCAGTACTTC	CAWSMTGGNIQYF
.	TRBD2	TRBV6-4	TRBJ2-7	TGTGCCAGCAGTGCGTTAGCGGGGTACGAGCAGTACTTC	CASSALAGYEQYF
.	.	TRBV21-1	TRBJ2-7	TGTGCCAGCAGCTTATTTAACCGGACAGGGAGGAGATTCAAATCCGCCTACGAGCAGTACTTC	CASSLFNRTGRRFKSAYEQYF
.	TRBD1	TRBV11-3	TRBJ1-1	TGTGCCAGCAGCTTGGAGGGGGCCCCTGAAGCTTTCTTT	CASSLEGAPEAFF
.	.	TRBV5-5	TRBJ1-5	TGTGCCAGCAGCTGGAGATACAATCAGCCCCAGCATTTT	CASSWRYNQPQHF
.	TRBD1	TRBV6-5	TRBJ1-5	TGTGCCAGCAGATCCGGACAGGGGTATTATCAGCCCCAGCATTTT	CASRSGQGYYQPQHF
.	TRBD2	TRBV10-3	TRBJ2-7	TGTGCCATCAGTGATGTAGTAGCGGGGGCCAACTCCTACGAGCAGTACTTC	CAISDVVAGANSYEQYF
.	.	TRBV20-1	TRBJ2-7	TGCAGTGCTGAAAGGGGCAACGAGCAGTACTTC	CSAERGNEQYF
few	.	TRBV2	TRBJ2-5	TGTGCCAGCAGTGATGGAGGGACCCAGTACTTC	CASSDGGTQYF
few	.	TRBV4-2	TRBJ1-2	TGTGCCAGCAGCCAAGACGGTGGCTACACCTTC	CASSQDGGYTF
few	.	TRBV7-9	TRBJ2-7	TGTGCCAGCAGCTTAGCGTGGGGAGACTACGAGCAGTACTTC	CASSLAWGDYEQYF